The 29 T cell receptor beta chains given below trace back to one sample, sequenced in a study of Graves' ophthalmopathy and Graves' hyperthyroidism (dated by TCRdb to the late 2010s). TCRdb records Illumina HiSeq 2000 as the sequencer. TCR beta CDR3 regions were amplified from RNA transcripts for repertoire sequencing. The first round of RT-PCR was done with HTBI primers and the Qiagen OneStep RT-PCR kit, and was followed by a second round of multiplex PCR, then size selection and purification. Through fastp at Q25 and MiXCR, TCRdb rebuilt clones from the public reads, retaining in-frame beta chains. Here each entry gathers all rows of one CDR3 protein and keeps the most common genes and DNA. Across this sample there are a few hundred thousand distinct CDR3 sequences, with less than 45% seen only once. Of the sample, roughly 4.5% falls within the top ten clones. Sample: peripheral blood or thyroid tissue (not recorded which). These TCRs come from an adult man with Graves' hyperthyroidism.

Remarks on this clonotype: This clone may be a read error of a much larger clone one base away. V gene TRBV7-8 combines with J gene TRBJ1-5, with no clear D. This CDR3 comprises 9 residues. Germline V gene sequence: CDR1 SGHVS, CDR2 FQNEAQ. The CDR3 DNA reads as TGTGCCAGCAGTCAGTCCCAGCATTTT. It encodes CASSQSQHF.

The gene calls are TRBV15 and TRBJ2-7, with 9 positions matching TRBD1. The ends lost 3 bases at V and 1 base at J; junction bases unmatched: 4. Germline V lookup: CDR1 LNHNV, CDR2 YYDKDF (reference sequence). The CDR3 covers 15 residues. The CDR3 spells CATSSSGTGSYEQYF. Here the CDR3 DNA reads TGTGCCACCAGCAGCTCCGGGACAGGGTCCTACGAGCAGTACTTC.

V gene TRBV29-1 combines with J gene TRBJ2-7, with D perhaps being TRBD1 or TRBD2 (6 bases each). The CDR3 is 13 amino acids. Germline assignment: CDR1 SQVTM and CDR2 ANQGSEA. The CDR3 DNA follows: TGCAGTCTGGACAGAGGGGGGCCCTACGAGCAGTACTTC. Residues: CSLDRGGPYEQYF.

This clonotype was picked up many times. The rearrangement joins TRBV7-9 to TRBJ2-7; 9 bases fit TRBD1. The CDR3 consists of 15 residues. The V and J ends lost 3 bases and 0 bases, in that order; junction bases with no gene match: 3. The germline gives CDR1 SEHNR, CDR2 FQNEAQ (reference sequence). DNA for the CDR3: TGTGCCAGCAGCTTCCGGGACAGGGCCTCCTACGAGCAGTACTTC. Encoded protein: CASSFRDRASYEQYF.

At least ten counts were recorded for this clonotype. V and J are TRBV7-8 and TRBJ2-2; 10 bases are shared with TRBD2. J lost 2 bases, V lost 5 bases, and 5 bases had no gene match. Germline CDR1 is SGHVS and CDR2 is FQNEAQ. This CDR3 is built from 16 residues. CDR3 nucleotide sequence: TGTGCCAGCAGCCGATCTAGCGGGGGTAACACCGGGGAGCTGTTTTTT. Protein sequence: CASSRSSGGNTGELFF.

Comments on this clonotype: Germline is not matched at one junction end, which may reflect a read error. This chain links TRBV5-1 with TRBJ1-1; D gene ambiguous. The germline V gene encodes CDR1 SGHRS and CDR2 YFSETQ. The CDR3 has 13 amino acids. CDR3 loop: CAGSFWEITEAFF. The CDR3 DNA reads as TGCGCCGGCAGCTTCTGGGAGATCACTGAAGCTTTCTTT.

This clonotype was seen more than once but under ten times. J is TRBJ1-2 and V is TRBV30; 7 nucleotides line up with TRBD1. Germline V lookup: CDR1 GTSNPN, CDR2 SVGIG (reference sequence). The CDR3 is 14 residues long. The junction had 7 bases not matched to a gene; V was cut back by 3 bases and J by 3 bases. The CDR3 loop is CAWSTGVSDYGYTF. The DNA for the CDR3 is TGTGCCTGGAGCACAGGGGTCTCGGACTATGGCTACACCTTC. The entire variable domain, with the rest obtained from reference TRBV30 and TRBJ1-2, is as follows: SQTIHQWPATLVQPVGSPLSLECTVEGTSNPNLYWYRQAAGRGLQLLFYSVGIGQISSEVPQNLSASRPQDRQFILSSKKLLLSDSGFYLCAWSTGVSDYGYTFGSGTRLTVV.

The chain carries TRBV24-1 and TRBJ2-3; 12 bases agree with TRBD2. V lost 3 bases and J lost 4; bases outside the gene matches: 4. The CDR3 extends over 16 amino acids. CDR1 is KGHDR and CDR2 is SFDVKD in the germline V gene. CDR3 in amino acids: CATSDPTSGGSDTQYF. CDR3 bases: TGTGCCACCAGTGATCCGACTAGCGGGGGATCAGATACGCAGTATTTT.

This clonotype was counted ten times or more. This chain links TRBV15 with TRBJ2-2; no clear D gene. Germline V lookup: CDR1 LNHNV, CDR2 YYDKDF (reference sequence). V lost 0 bases, J lost 3 bases, and 11 bases lay in between. The CDR3 runs 16 residues. CDR3 region: CATSREVTIHTGELFF. CDR3 DNA sequence: TGTGCCACCAGCAGAGAAGTTACGATTCACACCGGGGAGCTGTTTTTT.

The chain has TRBV29-1 and TRBJ2-5; D gene ambiguous. The germline CDR1 and CDR2 sequences are SQVTM and ANQGSEA. The CDR3 covers 13 residues. V gave up 0 bases and J gave up 2 bases, with 7 bases separating them. CDR3 loop: CSVEDHRQETQYF. CDR3 bases: TGCAGCGTTGAAGATCATCGGCAAGAGACCCAGTACTTC.

This clonotype was observed at least ten times. This chain connects TRBV5-4 to TRBJ2-7; 12 bases are shared with TRBD2. The CDR3 runs to 14 residues. Germline lookup yields CDR1 SGHNT and CDR2 YYREEE (reference sequence). The trim removed 4 bases at V and 4 bases at J, leaving 3 bases unmatched. The CDR3 protein is CASSPTSGRYEQYF. Here the CDR3 DNA reads TGTGCCAGCAGCCCGACTAGCGGGAGATACGAGCAGTACTTC.

This clonotype was picked up many times. This rearrangement joins TRBV20-1 to TRBJ1-4; tentative D call: TRBD1 (5 bases). Trimming removed 3 bases at V and 7 bases at J, with 9 bases between. Germline V lookup: CDR1 DFQATT, CDR2 SNEGSKA (reference sequence). This CDR3 is built from 12 residues. The CDR3 here is CSARDNGEKLFF. As DNA, the CDR3 is TGCAGTGCTAGGGACAACGGTGAAAAACTGTTTTTT.

The chain employs TRBV7-8 and TRBJ2-6; D is unresolved. Germline V lookup: CDR1 SGHVS, CDR2 FQNEAQ. There are 14 residues in the CDR3. With 1 base removed from V and 4 bases from J, the gap between germline ends came to 5 bases. CDR3 in amino acids: CASSLGIGANVLTF. The CDR3 DNA follows: TGTGCCAGCAGCTTAGGGATCGGGGCCAACGTCCTGACTTTC.

This clonotype was seen ten or more times. This sequence joins TRBV9 and TRBJ2-7, with D tentatively TRBD1 or TRBD2 (6 bases each). The CDR3 sequence is 16 residues long. In germline, CDR1 is SGDLS, CDR2 YYNGEE. V dropped 0 bases and J dropped 6 bases, with 19 bases sitting between them. The CDR3 loop reads CASSVDLEQGLSEQYF. As DNA, the CDR3 is TGTGCCAGCAGCGTAGACTTAGAACAGGGACTGAGCGAGCAGTACTTC.

This clonotype was recorded a few times. This chain uses TRBV6-1 with TRBJ1-5; D perhaps matches TRBD1 (5 bases). Germline-derived CDR1 and CDR2 are MNHNS and SASEGT. CDR3 length equals 12 residues. With 2 bases removed from V and 9 bases from J, the gap between germline ends came to 8 bases. The CDR3 DNA reads TGTGCCAGCAGTGAATGGGGGGGGCCCCAGCATTTT. The encoded protein is CASSEWGGPQHF.

This clonotype has a count of ten or more. As DNA, the CDR3 is TGTGCCAGCAGCTCCATTCCGGACAGGGATTATGGCTACACCTTC. It translates to CASSSIPDRDYGYTF. The chain combines TRBV7-9 with TRBJ1-2; 8 nucleotides match TRBD1. From germline, CDR1 is SEHNR and CDR2 FQNEAQ (reference sequence). This CDR3 is 15 amino acids long. Trimming at V came to 4 bases and at J to 5 bases, leaving 9 bases not matched to a gene.

This clonotype was seen ten or more times. This chain connects TRBV15 to TRBJ1-2, with 8 bases aligning to TRBD1. V gave up 1 base and J gave up 2 bases; unmatched junction bases: 6. This CDR3 spans 16 amino acids. Germline CDR1 LNHNV, CDR2 YYDKDF (reference sequence). CDR3 DNA sequence: TGTGCCACCAGCAGAGCTCAGGGACAGGAGAACTATGGCTACACCTTC. It encodes CATSRAQGQENYGYTF.

This clonotype appeared many times. The chain recombines TRBV2 with TRBJ2-7; D possibly corresponds to TRBD1 (6 bases). Trimming cost V 6 bases and J 3 bases, with 12 bases left between them. CDR1 and CDR2 (germline): SNHLY, FYNNEI. The CDR3 loop spans 13 amino acids. The chain's CDR3 is CASRMTGLYEQYF. Written as DNA, the CDR3 is TGTGCCAGCAGGATGACAGGACTCTACGAGCAGTACTTC.

The chain has TRBV7-9 and TRBJ1-1; D is ambiguous. The germline gives CDR1 SEHNR, CDR2 FQNEAQ (reference sequence). The CDR3 covers 13 residues. Trimming removed 5 bases at V and 7 bases at J, with 14 bases between. The CDR3 reads CASSRTSGFEAFF. In DNA, the CDR3 is TGTGCCAGCAGCCGGACTAGCGGGTTTGAAGCTTTCTTT.

There are many counts of this clonotype. The chain joins TRBV10-2 to TRBJ2-2; D is possibly TRBD1 (5 bases). The V gene lost 7 bases and the J gene lost 0 bases, with 12 bases spanning the gap. Germline CDR1 and CDR2: WSHSY and SAAADI. The length of the CDR3 is 15 residues. The CDR3 sequence: CASMRSQANTGELFF. DNA for the CDR3: TGCGCCAGCATGAGGTCACAGGCGAACACCGGGGAGCTGTTTTTT.

The chain combines TRBV10-3 with TRBJ2-7; 9 positions agree with TRBD1. The CDR3 runs 16 residues. The ends lost 0 bases at V and 2 bases at J; junction bases unmatched: 5. CDR1 is ENHRY and CDR2 is SYGVKD in the germline V gene. CDR3 coding DNA: TGTGCCATCAGTGAGTCGGGGACAGGGATCCCCTACGAGCAGTACTTC. Protein product: CAISESGTGIPYEQYF.

This chain uses TRBV30 with TRBJ2-7; TRBD1 might be the D (6 bases). The CDR3 is made up of 13 amino acids. Germline assignment: CDR1 GTSNPN and CDR2 SVGIG (reference sequence). Trimming removed 3 bases from V and 0 bases from J, with 9 bases in between. The CDR3 bases are TGTGCCTGGAGAGGCAGGGGCTCCTACGAGCAGTACTTC. Amino acid sequence: CAWRGRGSYEQYF. The variable domain in full, with the rest retrieved from reference TRBV30 and TRBJ2-7, is SQTIHQWPATLVQPVGSPLSLECTVEGTSNPNLYWYRQAAGRGLQLLFYSVGIGQISSEVPQNLSASRPQDRQFILSSKKLLLSDSGFYLCAWRGRGSYEQYFGPGTRLTVT.

This clonotype came up many times. The rearrangement links TRBV19 to TRBJ1-4, with TRBD1 matching 7 bases. The CDR3 runs to 15 residues. In germline, CDR1 is LNHDA, CDR2 SQIVND (reference sequence). The V and J ends lost 5 bases and 7 bases, in that order; junction bases with no gene match: 10. The CDR3 loop reads CASSAPGGGSEKLFF. DNA for the CDR3: TGTGCCAGTAGTGCGCCAGGGGGAGGGAGTGAAAAACTGTTTTTT.

This clonotype was counted many times. This chain connects TRBV20-1 to TRBJ1-2; D call uncertain. Germline lookup yields CDR1 DFQATT and CDR2 SNEGSKA (reference sequence). The germline V and J ends were trimmed by 3 bases and 1 base, with 0 bases remaining between them. The CDR3 has 10 amino acids. In DNA, the CDR3 is TGCAGTGCTAGTAACTATGGCTACACCTTC. As protein: CSASNYGYTF.

This clonotype was observed many times. V is TRBV4-2 and J is TRBJ1-2; D gene ambiguous. The CDR3 has 15 amino acids. V lost 0 bases and J lost 1, with 9 bases in between. CDR1 LGHNA and CDR2 YNFKEQ come from the germline V gene. CDR3 DNA: TGTGCCAGCAGCCAAGAACCGACGGATAACTATGGCTACACCTTC. Amino acid sequence: CASSQEPTDNYGYTF.

Regarding this clonotype: Its ends do not fully match the called genes, so a read error is possible. This chain uses TRBV29-1 with TRBJ2-6, with TRBD1 matching over 9 bases. Germline CDR1 reads SQVTM; CDR2 reads ANQGSEA. CDR3 length: 12 amino acids. The CDR3 spells CSDQDRGGTEAF. The CDR3 DNA is TGCAGCGACCAGGACAGGGGTGGTACTGAAGCTTTC.

This sequence joins TRBV7-9 and TRBJ2-7; 7 nucleotides agree with TRBD1. Germline V CDR1 and CDR2: SEHNR, FQNEAQ (reference sequence). V shed 3 bases, J shed 3 bases, and the junction held 5 bases outside the gene matches. The CDR3 has 14 amino acids. CDR3 amino acids: CASSFRDSNYEQYF. The CDR3 DNA is TGTGCCAGCAGCTTCCGGGACAGCAACTACGAGCAGTACTTC. Drawing the rest from reference TRBV7-9 and TRBJ2-7, the complete variable domain is DTGVSQNPRHKITKRGQNVTFRCDPISEHNRLYWYRQTLGQGPEFLTYFQNEAQLEKSRLLSDRFSAERPKGSFSTLEIQRTEQGDSAMYLCASSFRDSNYEQYFGPGTRLTVT.

V usage is TRBV7-6 and J usage is TRBJ2-5; 11 bases agree with TRBD2. The J call may not be correct, given that the DNA end is closer to TRBJ2-7. The CDR3 sequence is 15 residues long. CDR1 SGHVS and CDR2 FNYEAQ come from the germline V gene. The CDR3 bases are TGTGCCAGCACCGTAACCGGGACTAGCGGCTACGAGCAGTACTTC. It translates to CASTVTGTSGYEQYF.

This clonotype was counted many times. The chain employs TRBV7-9 and TRBJ1-4, with 10 bases fitting TRBD1. V lost 6 bases and J lost 7; bases outside the gene matches: 8. CDR3 length equals 15 residues. Germline V gene sequence: CDR1 SEHNR, CDR2 FQNEAQ (reference sequence). DNA for the CDR3: TGTGCCAGCAGACTTCCCGGGACAGGGGTTGAAAAACTGTTTTTT. It specifies CASRLPGTGVEKLFF.